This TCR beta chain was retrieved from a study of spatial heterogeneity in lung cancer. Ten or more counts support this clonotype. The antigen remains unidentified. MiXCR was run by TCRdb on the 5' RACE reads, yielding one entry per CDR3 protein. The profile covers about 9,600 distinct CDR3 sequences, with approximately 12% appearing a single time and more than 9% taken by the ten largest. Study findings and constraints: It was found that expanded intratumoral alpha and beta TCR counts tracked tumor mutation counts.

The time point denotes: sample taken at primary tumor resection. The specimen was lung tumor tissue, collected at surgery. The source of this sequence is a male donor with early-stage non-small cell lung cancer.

CDR3 residues: CASSQDGGKETQYF. CDR3 bases: TGCGCCAGCAGCCAAGATGGAGGGAAAGAGACCCAGTACTTC. The chain carries TRBV4-1 and TRBJ2-5; D is perhaps TRBD2 (6 bases). This CDR3 has 14 residues. V gave up 0 bases and J gave up 3 bases, with 8 bases separating them. Germline values: CDR1 MGHRA, CDR2 YSYEKL.